This TCR beta chain came from a study of regulatory T cells in long-lasting Graves disease. At the level of the study: Newly diagnosed Graves' patients had taken antithyroid drugs under 3 months. Study-level findings and limits: Persistent Graves' patients had lower TCR diversity than newly diagnosed ones.

This clonotype was recorded many times. Its antigen is undetermined. As for time point: newly diagnosed GD, antithyroid drugs for less than 3 months. PBMCs provided the RNA from which the TCR library was made. Arm-PCR of CDR3 regions with iRepertoire HTBI primers generated TCR beta libraries. TCRdb reanalysed the multiplex PCR reads using MiXCR and keeps one entry per CDR3 protein. The data hold 300,000 to 400,000 distinct CDR3 sequences, with 15% to 19% observed a single time. The material was peripheral blood mononuclear cells (PBMCs), obtained at new diagnosis, from a patient treated with antithyroid drugs. This TCR came from a female donor with Graves disease.

The DNA of the CDR3 is TGCAGTGCTAGAGTACAGGACTCCTACGAGCAGTACTTC. This codes for CSARVQDSYEQYF. The chain uses TRBV20-1 and TRBJ2-7; D is possibly TRBD1 (5 bases). Germline V lookup: CDR1 DFQATT, CDR2 SNEGSKA (reference sequence). The CDR3 totals 13 residues. The V and J ends lost 1 base and 0 bases respectively, with 7 bases between them.